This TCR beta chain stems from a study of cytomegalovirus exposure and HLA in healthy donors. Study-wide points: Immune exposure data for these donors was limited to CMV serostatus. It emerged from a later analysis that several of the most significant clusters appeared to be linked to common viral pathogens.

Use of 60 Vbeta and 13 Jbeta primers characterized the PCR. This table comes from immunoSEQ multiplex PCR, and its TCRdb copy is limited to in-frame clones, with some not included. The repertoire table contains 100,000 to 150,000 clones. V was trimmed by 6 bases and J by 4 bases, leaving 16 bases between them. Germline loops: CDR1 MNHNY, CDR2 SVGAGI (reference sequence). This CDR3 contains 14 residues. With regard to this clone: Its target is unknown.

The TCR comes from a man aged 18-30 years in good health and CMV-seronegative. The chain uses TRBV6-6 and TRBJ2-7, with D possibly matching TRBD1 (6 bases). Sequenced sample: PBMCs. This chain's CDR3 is CASSLDRLAYEQYF. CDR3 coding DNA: TGTGCCAGCAGCCTCGACAGGTTAGCTTACGAGCAGTACTTC.